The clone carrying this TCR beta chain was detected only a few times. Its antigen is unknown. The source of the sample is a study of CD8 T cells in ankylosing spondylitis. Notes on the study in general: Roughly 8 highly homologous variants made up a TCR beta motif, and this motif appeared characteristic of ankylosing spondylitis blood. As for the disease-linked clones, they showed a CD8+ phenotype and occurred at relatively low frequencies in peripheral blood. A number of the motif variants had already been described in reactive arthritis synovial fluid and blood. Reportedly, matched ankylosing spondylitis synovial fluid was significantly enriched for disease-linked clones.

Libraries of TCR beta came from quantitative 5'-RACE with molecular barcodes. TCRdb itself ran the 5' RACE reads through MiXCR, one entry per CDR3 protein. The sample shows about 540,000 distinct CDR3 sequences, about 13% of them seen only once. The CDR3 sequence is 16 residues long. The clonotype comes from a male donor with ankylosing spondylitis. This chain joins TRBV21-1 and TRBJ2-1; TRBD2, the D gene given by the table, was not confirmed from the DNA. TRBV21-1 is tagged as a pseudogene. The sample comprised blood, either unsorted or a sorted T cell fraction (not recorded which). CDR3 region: CASSPGSGRPDNEQFF. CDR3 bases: TGTGCCAGCAGCCCGGGTAGCGGGAGGCCTGACAATGAGCAGTTCTTC.